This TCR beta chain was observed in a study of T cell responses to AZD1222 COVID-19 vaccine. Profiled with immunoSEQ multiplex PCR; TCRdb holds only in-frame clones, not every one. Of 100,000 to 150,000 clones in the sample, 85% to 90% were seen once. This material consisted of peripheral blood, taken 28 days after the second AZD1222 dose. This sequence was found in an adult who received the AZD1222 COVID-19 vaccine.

The CDR3 sequence is CASSQVPGTSGVLGSYEQYF. The CDR3 DNA follows: TGTGCCAGCAGTCAGGTTCCCGGGACTAGCGGGGTGTTAGGGTCCTACGAGCAGTACTTC. The chain combines TRBV5-4 with TRBJ2-7, with 13 bases matching TRBD2. The germline gives CDR1 SGHNT, CDR2 YYREEE (reference sequence). The CDR3 totals 20 residues. V lost 5 bases, J lost 1 base, and 18 bases stayed unmatched.